The 30 T cell receptor beta chains below come from one sample, sequenced in a study of blood T cell repertoires in COVID-19. The protocol was immunoSEQ multiplex PCR, while the TCRdb copy is restricted to in-frame clones and leaves out a portion. The table lists 180,000 or so clones, approximately 88% of them singletons, with over 10% in the top ten. Sequences were obtained from PBMCs or T cells enriched from blood (not recorded which). The source is a woman in her sixties who had recovered from COVID-19.

The chain couples TRBV5-1 to TRBJ2-1; TRBD2 matches at 13 bases. CDR1 is SGHRS and CDR2 is YFSETQ in the germline V gene. The junction had 5 bases not matched to a gene; V was cut back by 0 bases and J by 5 bases. CDR3 size: 17 residues. Written as DNA, the CDR3 is TGCGCCAGCAGCTTGGGTATCGGACTAGCGGGGGACAATGAGCAGTTCTTC. This codes for CASSLGIGLAGDNEQFF.

V gene TRBV18 combines with J gene TRBJ1-6; no reliable D call. This CDR3 comprises 13 residues. From germline, CDR1 is KGHSH and CDR2 LQKENI. The V end lost 2 bases, the J end lost 13 bases, and 12 bases lay between the germline ends. In DNA, the CDR3 is TGTGCCAGCTCACCATCGGACGCGGGTCCCCTCCACTTT. Encoded protein: CASSPSDAGPLHF. The full variable domain, with the rest looked up from reference TRBV18 and TRBJ1-6, is NAGVMQNPRHLVRRRGQEARLRCSPMKGHSHVYWYRQLPEEGLKFMVYLQKENIIDESGMPKERFSAEFPKEGPSILRIQQVVRGDSAAYFCASSPSDAGPLHFGNGTRLTVT.

This clone was counted once. V usage is TRBV7-9 and J usage is TRBJ1-1, with unresolved D. V gave up 5 bases and J gave up 0 bases, with 10 bases separating them. The germline V gene has CDR1 SEHNR and CDR2 FQNEAQ (reference sequence). The CDR3 spans 14 residues. The CDR3 DNA reads as TGTGCCAGCAGCCCCGAACGGGTGAACACTGAAGCTTTCTTT. It specifies CASSPERVNTEAFF.

The V call is TRBV28, the J call TRBJ1-2, with D perhaps matching TRBD1 (6 bases). The ends were cut back, 5 bases at V and 7 bases at J, with 23 bases in the middle. The CDR3 spans 16 residues. Per germline, CDR1 MDHEN and CDR2 SYDVKM. The CDR3 loop is CASSPTLPGQLGGYTF. CDR3 sequence (DNA): TGTGCCAGCAGTCCAACCCTGCCCGGACAGCTAGGTGGCTACACCTTC.

This clone was observed once. V usage is TRBV11-2 and J usage is TRBJ2-3, with 10 bases lining up with TRBD2. Germline CDR1 reads SGHAT; CDR2 reads FQNNGV. There are 18 residues in the CDR3. V gave up 1 base and J gave up 4 bases; unmatched junction bases: 11. The CDR3 is CASSLVQAGGPAADTQYF. For the CDR3, the DNA is TGTGCCAGCAGCTTAGTTCAAGCGGGGGGGCCTGCGGCAGATACGCAGTATTTT.

The V and J genes are TRBV4-1 and TRBJ2-1, with a weak D call TRBD1 (5 bases). V lost 2 bases to trimming and J lost 4 bases, with 12 bases between them. The germline CDR1 and CDR2 sequences are MGHRA and YSYEKL. This CDR3 contains 15 residues. In DNA, the CDR3 is TGCGCCAGCAGCCAATCCAGGGCCGTTTACAATGAGCAGTTCTTC. Encoded protein: CASSQSRAVYNEQFF.

The chain employs TRBV28 and TRBJ2-7; 8 nucleotides line up with TRBD2. The trim removed 6 bases at V and 3 bases at J, leaving 13 bases unmatched. CDR3 size: 16 residues. Germline values: CDR1 MDHEN, CDR2 SYDVKM. The CDR3 loop reads CASSPMGGGRHYEQYF. The CDR3 nucleotides are TGTGCCAGCAGCCCTATGGGGGGCGGGAGGCACTACGAGCAGTACTTC.

The J gene is TRBJ1-1, the V gene TRBV7-3; tentative D call: TRBD1 (5 bases). The CDR3 runs 13 residues. The ends were cut back, 2 bases at V and 4 bases at J, with 8 bases in the middle. Germline loops: CDR1 SGHTA, CDR2 FQGTGA. CDR3 in DNA: TGTGCCAGCAGCTTACAGCAGGGCACTGAAGCTTTCTTT. It yields the protein CASSLQQGTEAFF.

The chain uses TRBV5-1 and TRBJ1-1, with 7 bases fitting TRBD1. V shed 0 bases, J shed 2 bases, and the junction held 7 bases outside the gene matches. This CDR3 contains 16 residues. Germline CDR1 and CDR2: SGHRS and YFSETQ. For the CDR3, the DNA is TGCGCCAGCAGCTTGGAAGGGGGCGAATACAACACTGAAGCTTTCTTT. Its translation: CASSLEGGEYNTEAFF.

The V gene is TRBV7-2, the J gene TRBJ1-6; D is perhaps TRBD1 (5 bases). This CDR3 contains 15 residues. The germline V gene has CDR1 SGHTA and CDR2 FQGNSA. V lost 0 bases and J lost 10, with 13 bases in between. The CDR3 DNA sequence: TGTGCCAGCAGCTTAGCTCCCAGGGCAAGCTCACCCCTCCACTTT. It encodes CASSLAPRASSPLHF.

Comments on this clone: The sample holds other DNA sequences that translate to the same CDR3. V is TRBV19 and J is TRBJ1-5, with D unclear. CDR1 LNHDA and CDR2 SQIVND come from the germline V gene (reference sequence). The CDR3 has 12 amino acids. V lost 5 bases to trimming and J lost 3 bases, with 5 bases between them. The CDR3 protein is CASSFLNQPQHF. The CDR3 coding sequence is TGTGCCAGTAGTTTTCTCAATCAGCCCCAGCATTTT.

The gene calls are TRBV21-1 and TRBJ1-3; the DNA was not compared with TRBD1, the D call given in the table. TRBV21-1 counts as a pseudogene. The CDR3 covers 17 residues. The CDR3 spells CASSSLKQGKGGNTIYF. The CDR3 DNA follows: TGTGCCAGCAGCTCCCTGAAGCAGGGAAAGGGTGGAAACACCATATATTTT.

The chain has TRBV18 and TRBJ1-4; no firm D call. This CDR3 contains 13 residues. The germline CDR1 and CDR2 sequences are KGHSH and LQKENI. The V end lost 0 bases, the J end lost 8 bases, and 7 bases lay between the germline ends. CDR3 coding DNA: TGTGCCAGCTCACCACCCGTGGGCGAAAAACTGTTTTTT. It yields the protein CASSPPVGEKLFF.

The V call is TRBV30, the J call TRBJ1-2; no clear D. V was trimmed by 2 bases and J by 8 bases, leaving 18 bases between them. Germline V CDR1 and CDR2: GTSNPN, SVGIG (reference sequence). CDR3 length: 14 amino acids. Written as DNA, the CDR3 is TGTGCCTGGAGTCCCCCTAGAGTCCAAGGAGGCTACACCTTC. Translating gives CAWSPPRVQGGYTF.

The V call is TRBV7-9, the J call TRBJ1-1; tentative D call: TRBD1 (5 bases). The V gene lost 5 bases and the J gene lost 5 bases, with 12 bases spanning the gap. The CDR3 contains 13 residues. Germline assignment: CDR1 SEHNR and CDR2 FQNEAQ (reference sequence). CDR3 loop: CASSAGYRTEAFF. CDR3 bases: TGTGCCAGCAGCGCAGGGTATCGGACTGAAGCTTTCTTT.

The chain is built from TRBV2 and TRBJ1-5; tentative D call: TRBD1 (5 bases). The germline CDR1 and CDR2 sequences are SNHLY and FYNNEI. V lost 6 bases to trimming and J lost 6 bases, with 18 bases between them. There are 15 residues in the CDR3. CDR3 in amino acids: CASRTQVGHSQPQHF. In nucleotides, the CDR3 is TGTGCCAGCAGGACCCAGGTGGGGCATAGTCAGCCCCAGCATTTT.

This clone was seen only once. This chain uses TRBV29-1 with TRBJ1-1; D gene unclear. The CDR3 is 11 residues long. Looked up from germline, CDR1 is SQVTM and CDR2 is ANQGSEA. Trimming took off 7 bases at V and 0 bases at J, with 6 bases between the two ends. The DNA of the CDR3 is TGCAGCGCCACGGTGAACACTGAAGCTTTCTTT. It yields the protein CSATVNTEAFF. The whole variable domain, remainder taken from reference TRBV29-1 and TRBJ1-1, is SAVISQKPSRDICQRGTSLTIQCQVDSQVTMMFWYRQQPGQSLTLIATANQGSEATYESGFVIDKFPISRPNLTFSTLTVSNMSPEDSSIYLCSATVNTEAFFGQGTRLTVV.

This chain uses TRBV2 with TRBJ2-7; 8 nucleotides agree with TRBD1. Germline trimming cut 4 bases from V and 3 bases from J; bases unmatched to any gene: 8. The CDR3 runs to 15 residues. Per germline, CDR1 SNHLY and CDR2 FYNNEI. The CDR3 region is CASSGLSGGLYEQYF. CDR3 DNA: TGTGCCAGCAGTGGCCTTTCAGGGGGCCTCTACGAGCAGTACTTC.

The gene calls are TRBV7-2 and TRBJ2-5; 15 positions agree with TRBD2. Germline V gene sequence: CDR1 SGHTA, CDR2 FQGNSA. V was clipped by 4 bases and J by 5 bases; unmatched bases: 5. The CDR3 contains 16 residues. CDR3 in amino acids: CASSSGLAGGMETQYF. DNA of the CDR3: TGTGCCAGCAGCTCGGGACTAGCGGGGGGCATGGAGACCCAGTACTTC. Complete variable domain (other parts from reference TRBV7-2 and TRBJ2-5): GAGVSQSPSNKVTEKGKDVELRCDPISGHTALYWYRQSLGQGLEFLIYFQGNSAPDKSGLPSDRFSAERTGGSVSTLTIQRTQQEDSAVYLCASSSGLAGGMETQYFGPGTRLLVL.

The chain employs TRBV6-5 and TRBJ1-2, with a possible D match to TRBD1 (6 bases). Trimming cost V 2 bases and J 4 bases, with 14 bases left between them. The CDR3 sequence is 15 residues long. The germline V gene has CDR1 MNHEY and CDR2 SVGAGI. DNA for the CDR3: TGTGCCAGCAGTTACGGAGACAGGCATCCCTATGGCTACACCTTC. The encoded protein is CASSYGDRHPYGYTF.

Here the CDR3 DNA reads TGCGCCAGCAGGCCCGGGACAGGGGGTTTTTCTGGAAACACCATATATTTT. Encoded protein: CASRPGTGGFSGNTIYF. The chain links TRBV4-1 to TRBJ1-3; TRBD1 agrees at 11 bases. The CDR3 is 17 amino acids. Germline V lookup: CDR1 MGHRA, CDR2 YSYEKL. Trimming took 6 bases from V and 1 from J; bases not matched to a gene: 8.

The rearrangement uses TRBV5-1 and TRBJ1-3; D is unresolved. This CDR3 has 15 amino acids. The germline V gene has CDR1 SGHRS and CDR2 YFSETQ. Deletions cut 0 bases from V and 2 bases from J, with 9 bases between. CDR3 bases: TGCGCCAGCAGCTTGGGGGAGGCGGCTGGAAACACCATATATTTT. This gives the protein CASSLGEAAGNTIYF.

This clone was seen only once. The chain recombines TRBV24-1 with TRBJ2-2, with TRBD1 identical over 8 bases. CDR3 length: 14 residues. V shed 4 bases, J shed 3 bases, and the junction held 0 bases outside the gene matches. CDR1 and CDR2 from the germline V gene are KGHDR and SFDVKD. The CDR3 here is CATSEQGDTGELFF. In DNA form, the CDR3 reads TGTGCCACCAGTGAACAGGGGGACACCGGGGAGCTGTTTTTT.

This clone was observed a single time. The V gene is TRBV30, the J gene TRBJ2-2, with 8 bases aligning to TRBD2. The CDR3 sequence is 13 residues long. Germline lookup yields CDR1 GTSNPN and CDR2 SVGIG (reference sequence). Unmatched junction bases numbered 3, after V lost 3 bases and J lost 6 bases. For the CDR3, the DNA is TGTGCCTGGAGCCGGGGGGGGTCCGGGGAGCTGTTTTTT. Residues: CAWSRGGSGELFF. The variable domain in full, with the rest retrieved from reference TRBV30 and TRBJ2-2, is SQTIHQWPATLVQPVGSPLSLECTVEGTSNPNLYWYRQAAGRGLQLLFYSVGIGQISSEVPQNLSASRPQDRQFILSSKKLLLSDSGFYLCAWSRGGSGELFFGEGSRLTVL.

This clone was detected a few times. This chain links TRBV12-3 or TRBV12-4 with TRBJ2-4, with D unresolved. The CDR3 totals 13 residues. V lost 2 bases and J lost 0, with 2 bases in between. In DNA, the CDR3 is TGTGCCAGCAGTTTACTAGCCAAAAACATTCAGTACTTC. Translating it yields CASSLLAKNIQYF.

The chain recombines TRBV14 with TRBJ2-3; 7 bases agree with TRBD2. The ends lost 1 base at V and 4 bases at J; junction bases unmatched: 8. CDR3 size: 16 residues. CDR1 is SGHDN and CDR2 is FVKESK in the germline V gene. CDR3 amino acids: CASSQGGGKNADTQYF. In DNA, the CDR3 is TGTGCCAGCAGCCAAGGGGGAGGGAAGAACGCAGATACGCAGTATTTT.

This clone was detected a few times. V is TRBV7-9 and J is TRBJ1-1; 10 bases align to TRBD1. There are 14 residues in the CDR3. With V trimmed by 3 bases and J by 7 bases, 5 bases remained unmatched. Germline-derived CDR1 and CDR2 are SEHNR and FQNEAQ (reference sequence). Here the CDR3 reads CASSLGQGWGEAFF. CDR3 nucleotides: TGTGCCAGCAGCTTGGGACAGGGGTGGGGTGAAGCTTTCTTT.

The V gene is TRBV28, the J gene TRBJ2-5; 10 nucleotides match TRBD2. The CDR3 has 15 amino acids. Germline values: CDR1 MDHEN, CDR2 SYDVKM. With 2 bases clipped from V and 12 bases from J, the junction kept 12 bases outside the gene matches. CDR3 nucleotide sequence: TGTGCCAGCAGTTTACCGGGACTAGCGCCAGGGGGGAAGTACTTC. Translation: CASSLPGLAPGGKYF.

This clone is a singleton in its sample. The chain uses TRBV5-1 and TRBJ2-1, with 7 bases that match TRBD1. V trimming: 5 bases; J trimming: 3 bases; junction bases outside the gene matches: 2. From germline, CDR1 is SGHRS and CDR2 YFSETQ. The CDR3 runs 13 residues. The CDR3 reads CASRGTDYNEQFF. The CDR3 coding sequence is TGCGCCAGCAGGGGGACAGACTACAATGAGCAGTTCTTC.

V and J are TRBV7-8 and TRBJ1-5; 9 bases are a match to TRBD1. This CDR3 has 17 amino acids. CDR1 is SGHVS, CDR2 FQNEAQ, per germline. Germline trimming cut 0 bases from V and 1 base from J; bases unmatched to any gene: 4. CDR3 sequence: CASSLAGQGQSNQPQHF. The CDR3 region has the DNA TGTGCCAGCAGCTTAGCGGGACAGGGTCAAAGCAATCAGCCCCAGCATTTT.